This T cell receptor beta chain was captured by sequencing in a study of molecular identifiers for immune sequencing clone quantification. The wider study: Across replicate runs, RNA obtained from approximately 20,000 or 98,000 naive CD8 cells was divided into five, with four undergoing sequencing.

MiXCR, run by TCRdb on the PCR reads, gives a single entry per CDR3 protein. This repertoire shows some 590,000 distinct CDR3 sequences, 25% found once; its top ten account for around 0.78%. Note on this clonotype: The junction does not match germline at one end; this may be a read error.

This CDR3 contains 16 residues. Sorted cells numbering about 20,000 to 1,000,000, with 10%, 30% or 50% RNA, yielded the naive CD8 libraries. A CD8+CD4-CCR7+CD45RA+ phenotype served as the sorting definition for naive CD8 T cells. This clonotype originated in a human donor in good health. Some libraries in this study had Jurkat cell RNA spiked in. The chain couples TRBV5-3 to TRBJ1-6; maybe TRBD1 (5 bases). TRBV5-3 is an open reading frame whose function is uncertain. The source material was naive CD8+ T cells from blood, with Jurkat cell RNA spiked in. As for subset: FACS-sorted CD8+CD4-CCR7+CD45RA+ naive T cells. This CDR3 is CASSLGQGNINSPLHF. The CDR3 DNA sequence: TGTGCCAGCAGCTTGGGGCAGGGTAATATTAATTCACCCCTCCACTTT.